This TCR beta chain was obtained from a study of blood T cell repertoires in COVID-19. Study-level background: COVID-19 samples, acute and convalescent, were from the United States, Italy and Spain.

The Seattle site enrolled patients during active infection and followed them longitudinally. V lost 4 bases and J lost 4; bases outside the gene matches: 10. This CDR3 comprises 18 residues. CDR1 is LNHNV and CDR2 is YYDKDF in the germline V gene (reference sequence). Produced via immunoSEQ multiplex PCR; TCRdb's table is partial and in-frame only. The sample records some 85,000 clones, more than 65% being singletons. The sample taken for sequencing was peripheral blood. The TCR sequence derives from a man between 65 and 85 years old with COVID-19, enrolled during active disease. This chain joins TRBV15 and TRBJ2-6; 10 nucleotides match TRBD1. CDR3 loop: CATSTPGQGTSGANVLTF. In DNA form, the CDR3 reads TGTGCCACCAGCACTCCGGGACAGGGGACTTCGGGGGCCAACGTCCTGACTTTC.